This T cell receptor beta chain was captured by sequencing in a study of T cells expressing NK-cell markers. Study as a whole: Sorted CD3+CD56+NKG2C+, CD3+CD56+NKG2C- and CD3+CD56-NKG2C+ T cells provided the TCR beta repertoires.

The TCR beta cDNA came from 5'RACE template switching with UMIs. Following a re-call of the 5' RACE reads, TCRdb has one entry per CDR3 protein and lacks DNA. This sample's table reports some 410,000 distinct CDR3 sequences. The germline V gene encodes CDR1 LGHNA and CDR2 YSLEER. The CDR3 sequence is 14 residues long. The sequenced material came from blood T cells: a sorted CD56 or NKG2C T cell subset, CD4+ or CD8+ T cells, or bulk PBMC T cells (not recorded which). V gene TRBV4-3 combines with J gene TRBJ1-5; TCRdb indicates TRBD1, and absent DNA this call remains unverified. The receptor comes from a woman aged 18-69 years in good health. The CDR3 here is CASSQDQGSQPQHF.